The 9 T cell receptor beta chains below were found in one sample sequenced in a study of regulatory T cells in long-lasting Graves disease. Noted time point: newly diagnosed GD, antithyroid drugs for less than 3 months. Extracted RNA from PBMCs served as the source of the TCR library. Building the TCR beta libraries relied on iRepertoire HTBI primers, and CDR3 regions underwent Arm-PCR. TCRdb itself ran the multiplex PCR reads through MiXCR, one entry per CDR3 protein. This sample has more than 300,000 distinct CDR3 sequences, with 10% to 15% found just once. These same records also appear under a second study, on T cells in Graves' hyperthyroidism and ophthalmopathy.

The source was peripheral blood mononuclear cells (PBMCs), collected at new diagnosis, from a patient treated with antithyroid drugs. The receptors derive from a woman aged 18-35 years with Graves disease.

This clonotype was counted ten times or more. For the CDR3, the DNA is TGTGCCAGCAGCGCGACTAGCGGGGGTCCCTACGAGCAGTACTTC. Translated, it gives CASSATSGGPYEQYF. The chain has TRBV7-2 and TRBJ2-7, with TRBD2 matching 12 bases. Germline lookup yields CDR1 SGHTA and CDR2 FQGNSA. The CDR3 is 15 residues long. The trim removed 5 bases at V and 2 bases at J, leaving 4 bases unmatched.

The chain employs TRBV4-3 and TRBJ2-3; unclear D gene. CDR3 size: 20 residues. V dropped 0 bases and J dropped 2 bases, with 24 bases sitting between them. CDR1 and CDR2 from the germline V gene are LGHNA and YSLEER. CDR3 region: CASSQDPPVVAVDNTDTQYF. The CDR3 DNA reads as TGCGCCAGCAGCCAAGATCCCCCCGTAGTGGCAGTGGATAACACAGATACGCAGTATTTT.

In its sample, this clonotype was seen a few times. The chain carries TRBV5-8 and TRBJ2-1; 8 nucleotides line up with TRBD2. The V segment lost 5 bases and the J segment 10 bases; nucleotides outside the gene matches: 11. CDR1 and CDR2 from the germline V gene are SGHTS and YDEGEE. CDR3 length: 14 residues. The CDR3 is CASSPLAEKAEQFF. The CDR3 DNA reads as TGTGCCAGCAGTCCACTAGCGGAGAAAGCCGAGCAGTTCTTC.

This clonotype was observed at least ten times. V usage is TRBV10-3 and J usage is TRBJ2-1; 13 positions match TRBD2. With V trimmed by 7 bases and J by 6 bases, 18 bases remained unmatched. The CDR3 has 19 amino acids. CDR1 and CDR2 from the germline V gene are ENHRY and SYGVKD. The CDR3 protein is CAIKPGLAGPNEGGNEQFF. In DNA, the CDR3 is TGTGCCATCAAGCCGGGACTAGCGGGACCTAACGAGGGGGGCAATGAGCAGTTCTTC.

In DNA form, the CDR3 reads TGCAGTGGCTATTCCGACCTAGCCAAAAACATTCAGTACTTC. This sequence encodes CSGYSDLAKNIQYF. The rearrangement joins TRBV20-1 to TRBJ2-4; no firm D call. V was cut by 7 bases and J by 0 bases, with 13 bases left in between. The V gene's germline CDR1 is DFQATT and CDR2 SNEGSKA (reference sequence). This CDR3 has 14 residues.

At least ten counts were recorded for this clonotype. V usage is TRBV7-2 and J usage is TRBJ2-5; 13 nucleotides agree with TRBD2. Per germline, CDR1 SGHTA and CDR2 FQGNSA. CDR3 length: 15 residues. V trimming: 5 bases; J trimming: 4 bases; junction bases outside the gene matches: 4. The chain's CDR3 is CASSTRTSGGETQYF. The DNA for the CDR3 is TGTGCCAGCAGCACCCGGACTAGCGGGGGAGAGACCCAGTACTTC.

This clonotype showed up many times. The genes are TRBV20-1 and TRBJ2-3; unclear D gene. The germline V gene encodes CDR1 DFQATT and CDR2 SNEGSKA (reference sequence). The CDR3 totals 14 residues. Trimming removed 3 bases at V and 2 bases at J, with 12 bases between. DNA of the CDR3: TGCAGTGCTAGTCAACAAGCCGTCACAGATACGCAGTATTTT. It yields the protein CSASQQAVTDTQYF.

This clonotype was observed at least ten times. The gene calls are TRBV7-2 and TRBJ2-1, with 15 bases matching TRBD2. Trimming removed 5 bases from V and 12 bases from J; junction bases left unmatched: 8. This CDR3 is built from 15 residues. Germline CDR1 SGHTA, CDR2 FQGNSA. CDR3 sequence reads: CASSPRTSGRGMQFF. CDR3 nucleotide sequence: TGTGCCAGCAGCCCAAGGACTAGCGGGAGGGGTATGCAGTTCTTC.

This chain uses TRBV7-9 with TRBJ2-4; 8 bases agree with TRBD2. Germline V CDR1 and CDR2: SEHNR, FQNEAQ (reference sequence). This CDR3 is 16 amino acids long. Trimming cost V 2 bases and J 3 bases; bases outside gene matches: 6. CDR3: CASSLTLRGGKNIQYF. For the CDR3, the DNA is TGTGCCAGCAGCTTAACCCTCCGGGGGGGCAAAAACATTCAGTACTTC.